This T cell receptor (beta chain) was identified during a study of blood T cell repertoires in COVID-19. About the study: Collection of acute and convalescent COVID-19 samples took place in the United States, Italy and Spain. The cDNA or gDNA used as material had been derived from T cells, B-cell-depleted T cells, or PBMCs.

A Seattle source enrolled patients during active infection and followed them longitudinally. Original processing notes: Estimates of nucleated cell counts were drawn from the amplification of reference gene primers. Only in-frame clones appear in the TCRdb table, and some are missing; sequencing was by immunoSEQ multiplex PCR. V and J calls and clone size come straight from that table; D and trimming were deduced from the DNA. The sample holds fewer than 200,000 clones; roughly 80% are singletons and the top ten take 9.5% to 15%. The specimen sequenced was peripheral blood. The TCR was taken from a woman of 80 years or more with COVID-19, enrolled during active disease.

CDR3 amino acids: CASSSPRLHEQFF. Written as DNA, the CDR3 is TGTGCCAGCAGCTCCCCCAGACTCCATGAGCAGTTCTTC. This chain links TRBV7-2 with TRBJ2-1; no clear D. Per germline, CDR1 SGHTA and CDR2 FQGNSA. The length of the CDR3 is 13 residues. V lost 4 bases, J lost 8 bases, and 12 bases lay in between.